This T cell receptor (beta chain) was profiled in a study of shared T cell receptors in the human thymus. V lost 4 bases and J lost 8; bases outside the gene matches: 5. Germline V gives CDR1 MNHEY, CDR2 SMNVEV (reference sequence). The CDR3 runs to 15 residues. Data came from immunoSEQ multiplex PCR; TCRdb stores just in-frame clones and leaves some out. The profile covers hundreds of thousands of clones, with approximately 95% appearing a single time and 0.015% to 0.025% taken by the ten largest. The rearrangement links TRBV27 to TRBJ2-1; 13 bases fit TRBD2. The TCR was taken from a human donor. Sample: thymocytes. This CDR3 is CASSWRGLAGYEQFF. The CDR3 DNA reads as TGTGCCAGCAGTTGGCGGGGACTAGCGGGATATGAGCAGTTCTTC.